The rows below give T cell receptor beta chains drawn from one sample of a study of synovial regulatory T cells in juvenile arthritis. Clones were sequenced by immunoSEQ multiplex PCR, and TCRdb holds only the in-frame ones, with some missing. This table lists several thousand clones. The sequenced sample was Treg cells from blood. These receptors all come from a donor aged 2-30 years with juvenile idiopathic arthritis. The CDR3 runs from the conserved cysteine through the conserved F or W. Clone size is given for some rows only: seen once, a few or many times, or a class if the clone is expanded.

clone_size j_call v_call cdr3_aa
NA TRBJ2-3 TRBV18 CASSLSGGTDTQYF
NA TRBJ2-1 TRBV28 CASTSGGQAKSYNEQFF
NA TRBJ2-3 TRBV4-3 CASSRIFGTSNYADTQYF
NA TRBJ1-5 TRBV4-2 CASSQEKGAIQPQHF
NA TRBJ2-7 TRBV7-2 CASSLQPLTYEQYF
NA TRBJ2-7 TRBV4-1 CASSPLRGSPRGQYF
NA TRBJ2-1 TRBV6-6 CASSYSKRLARNEQFF
NA TRBJ1-2 TRBV19 CASSMRNYGYTF
NA TRBJ2-1 TRBV28 CASSLPGRGVEQFF
NA TRBJ1-4 TRBV28 CASSLAGQGQGEKLFF
NA TRBJ2-7 TRBV12-5 CASGLGLEDEQYF
NA TRBJ2-5 TRBV9 CASSLRQQETQYF
NA TRBJ1-1 TRBV18 CASSPSGWRMNTEAFF
NA TRBJ2-5 TRBV5-1 CASSSRTTQETQYF
medium-sized TRBJ1-2 TRBV30 CAWSSPGLTFYGYTF
NA TRBJ1-1 TRBV7-2 CASSPTFFGQGAGTEAFF
NA TRBJ1-5 TRBV30 CAWTKEGVRQPQHF
NA TRBJ2-6 TRBV6-1 CASSSSGANVLTF
NA TRBJ1-4 TRBV2 CASRVTPTNEKLFF
NA TRBJ1-5 TRBV19 CASRGGNSNQPQHF
NA TRBJ2-2 TRBV5-1 CADTPVRGPNTGELFF
NA TRBJ2-5 TRBV28 CASMRETQYF
NA TRBJ1-5 TRBV6-6 CAGRDSINQPQHF
NA TRBJ2-1 TRBV5-1 CASSWGLAGGGYNEQFF
NA TRBJ1-1 TRBV28 CASSLGGLRTEAFF
NA TRBJ1-2 TRBV6-5 CASSRADYGYTF
NA TRBJ1-5 TRBV30 CAWSPMTGASNQPQHF
medium-sized TRBJ1-2 TRBV2 CASTVNKPGGYTF
NA TRBJ2-5 TRBV4-1 CASSQGPGPRVGETQYF
NA TRBJ1-2 TRBV5-1 CASSGGLYGYTF
NA TRBJ2-3 TRBV5-6 CASSWRGTSTDTQYF
NA TRBJ2-2 TRBV30 CAWSVGTGYGELFF
NA TRBJ2-7 TRBV19 CASSRRAGAYEQYF
medium-sized TRBJ2-5 TRBV4-2 CASSPTGGQGASETQYF
medium-sized TRBJ2-5 TRBV2 CASSPRLAGGGFGRETQYF
NA TRBJ2-7 TRBV7-8 CASSRMGVQDEQYF
NA TRBJ2-3 TRBV10-3 CATRGTGYTDTQYF
NA TRBJ1-4 TRBV5-1 CASSLTGVTEELFF
NA TRBJ2-7 TRBV28 CASSLEPSLEQYF
NA TRBJ2-2 TRBV7-3 CASSFVGFGPGELFF
NA TRBJ2-6 TRBV28 CASRPYGGSGGKSGANVLTF
NA TRBJ1-1 TRBV29-1 CSAAGLMNTEAFF
NA TRBJ2-3 TRBV19 CASSTTGLTDTQYF
NA TRBJ2-1 TRBV11-3 CASSAGLAGVNEQFF
NA TRBJ1-4 TRBV28 CASSLLGGADEKLFF
NA TRBJ2-7 TRBV27 CASSLSGTQSSYEQYF
NA TRBJ2-1 TRBV5-4 CASSFTSGAVNEQFF
NA TRBJ1-2 TRBV19 CASATLRRQGKNYGYTF